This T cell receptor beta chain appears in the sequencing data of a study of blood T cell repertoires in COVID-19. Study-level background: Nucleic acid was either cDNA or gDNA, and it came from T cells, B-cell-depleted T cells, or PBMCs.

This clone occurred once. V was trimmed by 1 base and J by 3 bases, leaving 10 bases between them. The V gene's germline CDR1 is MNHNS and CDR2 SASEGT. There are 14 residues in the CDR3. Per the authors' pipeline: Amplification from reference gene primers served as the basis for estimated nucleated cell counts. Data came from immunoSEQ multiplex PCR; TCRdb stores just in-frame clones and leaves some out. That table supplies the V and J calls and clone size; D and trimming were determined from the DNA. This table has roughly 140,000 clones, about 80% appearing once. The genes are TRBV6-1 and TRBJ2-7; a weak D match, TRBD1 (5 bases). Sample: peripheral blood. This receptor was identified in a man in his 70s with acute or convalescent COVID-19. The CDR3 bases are TGTGCCAGCAGTGAAGGCCCGCAGGGCTACGAGCAGTACTTC. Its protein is CASSEGPQGYEQYF.